Below, one TCR beta chain is given with its context. Antigen unknown. The sample comes from a study of T cells in Graves' hyperthyroidism and ophthalmopathy. Amplification of TCR beta CDR3 regions was performed using RNA transcripts as template. The primer set for the first-round RT-PCR of the TCR CDR3 was HTBI. MiXCR, applied by TCRdb to the multiplex PCR reads, yields one record per CDR3 protein. The sample comprises 350,000 to 450,000 distinct CDR3 sequences, around an eighth of which are singletons, and 25% to 30% rests with the top ten. The study, taken as a whole, reports: In simple terms, a model built on 13 V-J features told ophthalmopathy apart from stable hyperthyroidism.

This CDR3 comprises 15 residues. The V segment lost 1 base and the J segment 3 bases; nucleotides outside the gene matches: 2. Per the germline V gene, CDR1 is SGHNT and CDR2 is YENEEA. The rearrangement uses TRBV11-3 and TRBJ2-2; 7 bases agree with TRBD1. The TCR sequence derives from a man aged 45 to 65 with Graves' ophthalmopathy. The material sequenced was blood. In nucleotides, the CDR3 is TGTGCCAGCAGCTTAGGGGACAGCTACACCGGGGAGCTGTTTTTT. Translating it yields CASSLGDSYTGELFF.